The rows below give T cell receptor beta chains drawn from one sample of a study of cytomegalovirus exposure and HLA in healthy donors. Here immunoSEQ multiplex PCR was the method, and the copy in TCRdb shows in-frame clones only, minus some. The sample lists fewer than 150,000 clones; roughly four fifths were seen once. The specimen sequenced was PBMCs. These receptors all come from a man aged 50 to 59 in good health and CMV-seropositive. Each CDR3 is given with its conserved first and last residue. The D gene is left open where the match is weak. Some rows mark clone size as missing; the rest say once, few, many or name a class of expanded clone.

-,TRBV6-6,TRBJ1-2,few,CASSPSGGSSAYGYTF,TGTGCCAGCAGCCCCTCGGGGGGCTCTAGTGCCTATGGCTACACCTTC
-,TRBV6-6,TRBJ1-5,-,CASTKNRDSNQPQHF,TGTGCCAGCACCAAAAACAGGGATAGCAATCAGCCCCAGCATTTT
TRBD1,TRBV5-1,TRBJ1-1,-,CASSADRVNTEAFF,TGCGCCAGCAGCGCGGACAGGGTAAACACTGAAGCTTTCTTT
TRBD1,TRBV27,TRBJ2-2,-,CASSFWDRDGELFF,TGTGCCAGCAGTTTCTGGGACAGGGACGGGGAGCTGTTTTTT
TRBD2,TRBV7-9,TRBJ2-3,-,CASSLGTSGSPDTQYF,TGTGCCAGCAGCCTGGGGACTAGCGGGAGCCCAGATACGCAGTATTTT
-,TRBV6-5,TRBJ2-1,-,CASSYSRKYNEQFF,TGTGCCAGCAGTTACTCGCGCAAATACAATGAGCAGTTCTTC
-,TRBV29-1,TRBJ1-1,-,CSAKTPNTEAFF,TGCAGCGCTAAGACACCGAACACTGAAGCTTTCTTT
TRBD1,TRBV5-1,TRBJ2-5,-,CASSPGQGNYETQYF,TGCGCCAGCAGCCCGGGACAGGGTAACTATGAGACCCAGTACTTC
-,TRBV6-1,TRBJ1-1,-,CASRSFESEAFF,TGTGCCAGCCGATCCTTCGAGTCCGAAGCTTTCTTT
-,TRBV29-1,TRBJ1-2,-,CSVDGNRGGYGYTF,TGCAGCGTTGATGGTAACCGGGGAGGTTATGGCTACACCTTC
TRBD1,TRBV9,TRBJ1-1,-,CASSVEGQGATEAFF,TGTGCCAGCAGCGTAGAGGGACAGGGGGCAACTGAAGCTTTCTTT
TRBD1,TRBV27,TRBJ2-2,-,CASSLGQGGSGELFF,TGTGCCAGCAGTTTAGGACAGGGGGGGTCCGGGGAGCTGTTTTTT
TRBD2,TRBV28,TRBJ2-3,-,CASSFGVGTSYLTDTQYF,TGTGCCAGCAGTTTTGGTGTAGGGACTAGCTATCTCACAGATACGCAGTATTTT
TRBD2,TRBV27,TRBJ2-5,-,CASRVLAGGALGTQYF,TGTGCCAGCAGGGTCCTAGCGGGGGGGGCCTTGGGGACCCAGTACTTC
TRBD2,TRBV7-8,TRBJ2-1,-,CASSFPRLAGDPSSYNEQFF,TGTGCCAGCAGCTTTCCTCGACTAGCGGGAGACCCAAGCTCCTACAATGAGCAGTTCTTC
-,TRBV28,TRBJ1-5,-,CASSLGGVVGQPQHF,TGTGCCAGCAGTTTGGGAGGGGTAGTGGGTCAGCCCCAGCATTTT